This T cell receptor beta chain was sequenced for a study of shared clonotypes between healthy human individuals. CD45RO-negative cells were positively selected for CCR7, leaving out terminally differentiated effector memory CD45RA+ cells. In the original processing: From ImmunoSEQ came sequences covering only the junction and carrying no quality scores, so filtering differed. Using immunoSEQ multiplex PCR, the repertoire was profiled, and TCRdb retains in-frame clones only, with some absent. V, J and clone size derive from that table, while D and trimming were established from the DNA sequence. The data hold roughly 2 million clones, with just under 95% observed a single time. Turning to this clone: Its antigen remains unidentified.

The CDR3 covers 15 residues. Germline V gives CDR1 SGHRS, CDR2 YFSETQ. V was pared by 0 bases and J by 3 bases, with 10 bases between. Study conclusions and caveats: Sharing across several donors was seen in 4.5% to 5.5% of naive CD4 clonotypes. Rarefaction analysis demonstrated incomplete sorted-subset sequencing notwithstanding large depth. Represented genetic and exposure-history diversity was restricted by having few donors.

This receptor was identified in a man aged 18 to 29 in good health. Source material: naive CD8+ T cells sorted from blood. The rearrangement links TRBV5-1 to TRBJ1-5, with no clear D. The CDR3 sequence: CASSLAPWDNQPQHF. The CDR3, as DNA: TGCGCCAGCAGCTTGGCCCCATGGGACAATCAGCCCCAGCATTTT. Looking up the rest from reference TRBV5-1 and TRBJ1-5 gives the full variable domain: KAGVTQTPRYLIKTRGQQVTLSCSPISGHRSVSWYQQTPGQGLQFLFEYFSETQRNKGNFPGRFSGRQFSNSRSEMNVSTLELGDSALYLCASSLAPWDNQPQHFGDGTRLSIL.